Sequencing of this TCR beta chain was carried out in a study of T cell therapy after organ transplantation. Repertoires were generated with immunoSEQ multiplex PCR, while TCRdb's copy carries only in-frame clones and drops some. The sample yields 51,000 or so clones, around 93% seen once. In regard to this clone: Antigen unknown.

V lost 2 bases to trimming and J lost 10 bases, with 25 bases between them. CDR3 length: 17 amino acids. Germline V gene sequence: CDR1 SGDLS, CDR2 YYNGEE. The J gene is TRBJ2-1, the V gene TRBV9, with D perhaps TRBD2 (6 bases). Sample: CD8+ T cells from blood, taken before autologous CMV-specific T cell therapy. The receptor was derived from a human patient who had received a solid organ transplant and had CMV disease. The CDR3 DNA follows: TGTGCCAGCAGCGTCGGTTGGGGGGATAGAACCTATCGAGAGCAGTTCTTC. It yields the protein CASSVGWGDRTYREQFF.